Each of the 8 T cell receptor beta chains below was sequenced from the same sample in a study of cytomegalovirus exposure and HLA in healthy donors. Primers included in the PCR were 60 Vbeta and 13 Jbeta primers. Produced via immunoSEQ multiplex PCR; TCRdb's table is partial and in-frame only. The sample carries 200,000 to 250,000 clones, more than 75% recorded once. Sequencing used PBMCs. These receptors all stem from a human donor in good health.

This clone was picked up one time. CDR3 in DNA: TGTGCCAGCAGTTTATCCGCAGACTTCTACGAGCAGTACTTC. The encoded protein is CASSLSADFYEQYF. This chain uses TRBV27 with TRBJ2-7, with unresolved D. The germline V gene encodes CDR1 MNHEY and CDR2 SMNVEV (reference sequence). V lost 0 bases and J 3 bases, leaving 9 bases between the germline ends. The CDR3 contains 14 residues.

The rearrangement joins TRBV7-2 to TRBJ2-4; TRBD2 matches at 12 bases. The CDR3 is made up of 16 amino acids. The ends lost 5 bases at V and 6 bases at J; junction bases unmatched: 8. Germline CDR1 reads SGHTA; CDR2 reads FQGNSA. CDR3: CASSARLAGDRNIQYF. The CDR3 nucleotides are TGTGCCAGCAGCGCCCGACTAGCGGGAGATAGAAACATTCAGTACTTC.

In its sample, this clone was seen once. V is TRBV28 and J is TRBJ2-7, with a possible D match to TRBD2 (5 bases). The V end was cut by 6 bases, the J end by 3 bases, with 12 bases between. CDR3 length: 13 amino acids. Per germline, CDR1 MDHEN and CDR2 SYDVKM. In DNA form, the CDR3 reads TGTGCCAGCAGACTGACCACTAGCTACGAGCAGTACTTC. It translates to CASRLTTSYEQYF.

The V call is TRBV28, the J call TRBJ2-7, with 7 bases identical to TRBD2. With 6 bases clipped from V and 4 bases from J, the junction kept 6 bases outside the gene matches. This CDR3 has 13 residues. Germline CDR1 MDHEN, CDR2 SYDVKM. The CDR3, as DNA: TGTGCCAGCAGAGGGGACTATCATTACGAGCAGTACTTC. Translated: CASRGDYHYEQYF.

This chain joins TRBV10-3 and TRBJ2-7; 7 nucleotides agree with TRBD1. J gave up 0 bases and V 5 bases, and 7 bases lay outside the gene matches. The germline V gene encodes CDR1 ENHRY and CDR2 SYGVKD. The CDR3 has 15 residues. This CDR3 reads CAISTSGQSSYEQYF. In DNA form, the CDR3 reads TGTGCCATCAGTACCTCGGGACAGAGCTCCTACGAGCAGTACTTC.

This chain joins TRBV18 and TRBJ2-7; 9 bases fit TRBD2. CDR1 and CDR2 from the germline V gene are KGHSH and LQKENI. There are 16 residues in the CDR3. Trimming at V came to 0 bases and at J to 2 bases, leaving 5 bases not matched to a gene. The CDR3, as DNA: TGTGCCAGCTCACCACCGAGCTTAGCGGGAGCCTACGAGCAGTACTTC. Its translation: CASSPPSLAGAYEQYF.

The chain recombines TRBV6-1 with TRBJ2-3; unclear D gene. Between the trimmed V and J ends, which lost 3 bases and 2 bases, there was a span of 12 bases. This CDR3 has 15 amino acids. CDR1 and CDR2 (germline): MNHNS, SASEGT. The CDR3 nucleotides are TGTGCCAGCAGTGAGGGCAGGTCCTTCACAGATACGCAGTATTTT. Its translation: CASSEGRSFTDTQYF.

The rearrangement uses TRBV21-1 and TRBJ1-1; TRBD1, as called in the table, went unchecked against the DNA. TRBV21-1 represents a pseudogene. The CDR3 is 16 residues long. DNA for the CDR3: TGTGCCAGCAGCAAAGATGCGGACAGGGAAGGCGCTGAAGCTTTCTTT. This translates into CASSKDADREGAEAFF.